This TCR beta chain comes out of a study of siplizumab effects on memory and regulatory T cells. Assays examined 90,000 to 100,000 TCR templates per sample. Sequencing used immunoSEQ multiplex PCR; TCRdb keeps in-frame clones, though not all of them. Here the sample spans roughly 26,000 clones, 80% to 90% being singletons. Study-level points and caveats: Siplizumab, the agent tested, significantly reduced alloreactive sequences traceable to unstimulated CD4+ memory cells. It was not possible to assign a naive or memory phenotype to roughly 80-96% of proliferating CD4+ or CD8+ clones. A minor share of alloreactive clones matched unstimulated subsets.

Points on this clone: Its antigen is unknown.

The CDR3 has 16 amino acids. The V gene end was trimmed by 0 bases and the J gene end by 2 bases; junction bases not matched to a gene: 5. CDR1 MGHRA and CDR2 YSYEKL come from the germline V gene. The rearrangement links TRBV4-1 to TRBJ2-5; TRBD1 matches 8 bases. Material for sequencing was memory CD4+ T cells sorted from blood. The receptor was isolated from a human donor in good health. CDR3 nucleotides: TGCGCCAGCAGCCAAGATCCGAACAGGGGGCAAGAGACCCAGTACTTC. The encoded protein is CASSQDPNRGQETQYF.